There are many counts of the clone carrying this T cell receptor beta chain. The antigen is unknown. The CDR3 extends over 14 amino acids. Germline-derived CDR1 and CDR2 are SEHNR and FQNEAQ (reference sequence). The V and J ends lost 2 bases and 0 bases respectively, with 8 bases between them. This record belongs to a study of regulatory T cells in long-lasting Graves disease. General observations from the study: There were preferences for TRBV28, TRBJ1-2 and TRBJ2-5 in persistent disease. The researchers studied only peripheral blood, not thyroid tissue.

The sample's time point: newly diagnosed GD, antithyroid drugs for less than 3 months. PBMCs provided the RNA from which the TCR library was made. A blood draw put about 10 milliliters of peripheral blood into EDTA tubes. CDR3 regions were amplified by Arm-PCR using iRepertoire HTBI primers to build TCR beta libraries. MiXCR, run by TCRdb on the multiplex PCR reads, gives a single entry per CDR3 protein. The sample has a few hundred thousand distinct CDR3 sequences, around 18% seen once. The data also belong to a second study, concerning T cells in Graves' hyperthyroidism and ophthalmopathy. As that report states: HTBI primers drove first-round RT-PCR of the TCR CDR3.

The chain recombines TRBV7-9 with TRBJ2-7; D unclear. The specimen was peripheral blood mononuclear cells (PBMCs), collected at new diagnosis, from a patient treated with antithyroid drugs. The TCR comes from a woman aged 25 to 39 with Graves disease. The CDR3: CASSLSGSSYEQYF. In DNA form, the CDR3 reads TGTGCCAGCAGCTTAAGTGGGTCCTCCTACGAGCAGTACTTC.